This T cell receptor beta chain was recovered during a study of spatial heterogeneity in lung cancer. For the study at large: The count of detected beta-chain sequences consistently exceeded that of alpha-chain sequences.

On each TCR cDNA molecule, a unique molecular identifier was present. Each CDR3 protein is one row after TCRdb ran MiXCR on the 5' RACE reads. The data hold 9,500 to 11,000 distinct CDR3 sequences, with roughly 24% observed a single time. The CDR3 runs to 13 residues. From germline, CDR1 is SGHKS and CDR2 YYEKEE (reference sequence). Trimming cost V 4 bases and J 2 bases, with 9 bases left between them. This clonotype was observed a few times. Time point indicated: sample taken at primary tumor resection. Unsorted whole RNA from tumor, nontumor lung or frozen PBMC underwent sequencing. The J gene is TRBJ1-1, the V gene TRBV5-5; possibly TRBD1 for D (5 bases). This TCR derives from a female donor with early-stage non-small cell lung cancer. Sequenced here: PBMCs, sampled at surgery. For the CDR3, the DNA is TGTGCCAGCAGCCAAGGGGTAAACACTGAAGCTTTCTTT. It translates to CASSQGVNTEAFF. Complete variable domain (other parts from reference TRBV5-5 and TRBJ1-1): DAGVTQSPTHLIKTRGQQVTLRCSPISGHKSVSWYQQVLGQGPQFIFQYYEKEERGRGNFPDRFSARQFPNYSSELNVNALLLGDSALYLCASSQGVNTEAFFGQGTRLTVV.